The next 27 T cell receptor beta chains were all read from a single sample in a study of CD8 T cells in ankylosing spondylitis. TCRdb re-called the 5' RACE reads through MiXCR, storing one row per CDR3 protein. In the table there are 250,000 to 400,000 distinct CDR3 sequences, 9.5% to 13% of which are singletons. The sequenced material came from blood, either unsorted or a sorted T cell fraction (not recorded which). The receptors derive from a female donor with ankylosing spondylitis or in good health (not recorded which).

In its sample, this clonotype was seen many times. This chain uses TRBV6-5 with TRBJ1-5; perhaps TRBD1 as D (6 bases). Germline loops: CDR1 MNHEY, CDR2 SVGAGI. The CDR3 totals 16 residues. V lost 0 bases and J lost 6, with 15 bases in between. CDR3 nucleotides: TGTGCCAGCAGTTACTCGATCGCGGGGGGCACTCAGCCCCAGCATTTT. It is translated as CASSYSIAGGTQPQHF.

Ten or more counts support this clonotype. V gene TRBV20-1 combines with J gene TRBJ1-6; 10 bases agree with TRBD1. The CDR3 sequence is 15 residues long. The germline gives CDR1 DFQATT, CDR2 SNEGSKA (reference sequence). The V segment lost 5 bases and the J segment 6 bases; nucleotides outside the gene matches: 7. The DNA of the CDR3 is TGCAGTGCTCAGGACAGGGGGGGTTTTAATTCACCCCTCCACTTT. Translation gives CSAQDRGGFNSPLHF.

The V gene is TRBV30, the J gene TRBJ2-5; maybe TRBD2 (5 bases). The V gene lost 5 bases and the J gene lost 3 bases, with 10 bases spanning the gap. Germline V gene lookup returns CDR1 GTSNPN and CDR2 SVGIG (reference sequence). This CDR3 has 12 residues. CDR3 in DNA: TGTGCCTGGGAACGGGGTAAAGAGACCCAGTACTTC. It yields the protein CAWERGKETQYF.

At least ten counts were recorded for this clonotype. This sequence joins TRBV5-1 and TRBJ1-1; D unresolved. CDR3 length: 13 residues. CDR1 and CDR2 (germline): SGHRS, YFSETQ. V gave up 1 base and J gave up 5 bases, with 9 bases separating them. CDR3 sequence: CASSLRSWTEAFF. DNA of the CDR3: TGCGCCAGCAGCTTGAGGTCGTGGACTGAAGCTTTCTTT. The whole variable domain, filled in from reference TRBV5-1 and TRBJ1-1, reads KAGVTQTPRYLIKTRGQQVTLSCSPISGHRSVSWYQQTPGQGLQFLFEYFSETQRNKGNFPGRFSGRQFSNSRSEMNVSTLELGDSALYLCASSLRSWTEAFFGQGTRLTVV.

This clonotype was seen at least ten times. V is TRBV20-1 and J is TRBJ2-2; 8 positions match TRBD2. CDR3 length: 16 residues. The V gene's germline CDR1 is DFQATT and CDR2 SNEGSKA (reference sequence). V trimming: 2 bases; J trimming: 6 bases; junction bases outside the gene matches: 11. The CDR3 coding sequence is TGCAGTGCTAGACCGGGGGGGTCCTTTTCCCCCGGGGAGCTGTTTTTT. It is translated as CSARPGGSFSPGELFF.

At least ten counts were recorded for this clonotype. J is TRBJ2-5 and V is TRBV5-1, with 7 bases fitting TRBD2. J gave up 1 base and V 4 bases, and 16 bases lay outside the gene matches. The CDR3 runs 18 residues. Germline V gene data show CDR1 as SGHRS and CDR2 as YFSETQ. The CDR3 sequence is CASSGGVPWLSFQETQYF. The CDR3 region has the DNA TGCGCCAGCAGCGGGGGGGTTCCGTGGCTTTCGTTCCAAGAGACCCAGTACTTC. The full variable domain, with the rest looked up from reference TRBV5-1 and TRBJ2-5, is KAGVTQTPRYLIKTRGQQVTLSCSPISGHRSVSWYQQTPGQGLQFLFEYFSETQRNKGNFPGRFSGRQFSNSRSEMNVSTLELGDSALYLCASSGGVPWLSFQETQYFGPGTRLLVL.

The V and J genes are TRBV20-1 and TRBJ2-3; D might be TRBD2 (6 bases). Germline V gene data show CDR1 as DFQATT and CDR2 as SNEGSKA (reference sequence). This CDR3 is 14 amino acids long. The V end was cut by 2 bases, the J end by 5 bases, with 14 bases between. CDR3 nucleotide sequence: TGCAGTGCTAGAAAGGAGGGGCGTTTAGATACGCAGTATTTT. Translated: CSARKEGRLDTQYF.

This clonotype was observed many times. V usage is TRBV7-2 and J usage is TRBJ2-7; D may correspond to TRBD1 or TRBD2 (5 bases each). Trimming shortened V by 3 bases and J by 3 bases, and 15 bases separated the two germline ends. Germline values: CDR1 SGHTA, CDR2 FQGNSA. This CDR3 contains 15 residues. The CDR3 is CASSFPGTVNYEQYF. The CDR3 DNA reads TGTGCCAGCAGCTTCCCCGGGACGGTGAACTACGAGCAGTACTTC.

This clonotype occurred many times. V is TRBV20-1 and J is TRBJ1-6, with D perhaps TRBD1 (5 bases). The CDR3 is 13 residues long. Trimming removed 6 bases at V and 2 bases at J, with 8 bases between. Germline lookup yields CDR1 DFQATT and CDR2 SNEGSKA (reference sequence). For the CDR3, the DNA is TGCAGTGCGAGGGGTACCTATAATTCACCCCTCCACTTT. Its translation: CSARGTYNSPLHF.

This clonotype was detected many times. The chain recombines TRBV12-3 or TRBV12-4 with TRBJ1-6; no clear D gene. The CDR3 spans 15 residues. Deletions cut 3 bases from V and 8 bases from J, with 14 bases between. The CDR3 loop reads CASSFGPQTYSPLHF. The CDR3 DNA is TGTGCCAGCAGTTTCGGACCGCAAACCTATTCACCCCTCCACTTT.

This clonotype was observed at least ten times. The chain employs TRBV28 and TRBJ2-1, with 7 bases identical to TRBD2. V trimming: 7 bases; J trimming: 4 bases; junction bases outside the gene matches: 7. Germline CDR1 is MDHEN and CDR2 is SYDVKM. The CDR3 contains 14 residues. The CDR3 DNA is TGTGCCAGCACCTCGGGGGGTTTGTACAATGAGCAGTTCTTC. Translation gives CASTSGGLYNEQFF.

This clonotype was counted at least ten times. The rearrangement links TRBV6-1 to TRBJ1-6, with D unresolved. The V end lost 6 bases, the J end lost 1 base, and 13 bases lay between the germline ends. CDR1 MNHNS and CDR2 SASEGT come from the germline V gene. This CDR3 has 16 residues. The CDR3 spells CASRSLQESYNSPLHF. The CDR3 DNA sequence: TGTGCCAGCAGATCCCTCCAGGAGTCCTATAATTCACCCCTCCACTTT.

In this sample, this clonotype turned up many times. The J gene is TRBJ2-7, the V gene TRBV5-1, with D tentatively TRBD2 (6 bases). The CDR3 length is 17 residues. Trimming shortened V by 4 bases and J by 3 bases, and 23 bases separated the two germline ends. Germline CDR1 is SGHRS and CDR2 is YFSETQ. The CDR3 region has the DNA TGCGCCAGCAGCATTGCCCGCGTCGGGGGACCTAACTACGAGCAGTACTTC. It is translated as CASSIARVGGPNYEQYF.

This clonotype came up many times. The chain couples TRBV27 to TRBJ1-1; D is unclear. Germline CDR1 MNHEY, CDR2 SMNVEV (reference sequence). The CDR3 contains 15 residues. Trimming took 1 base from V and 7 from J, leaving 16 bases between them. The CDR3 is CASSLFSQNLGEAFF. CDR3 bases: TGTGCCAGCAGTTTATTCTCCCAAAACCTGGGTGAAGCTTTCTTT.

This clonotype was counted ten times or more. This chain uses TRBV27 with TRBJ1-1; the match to TRBD1 covers 8 bases. Germline CDR1 MNHEY, CDR2 SMNVEV (reference sequence). The CDR3 consists of 13 residues. After removal of 6 bases from V and 6 bases from J, the junction contained 6 bases not matched to a gene. The CDR3 reads CASRGQATAEAFF. The CDR3 DNA reads TGTGCCAGCAGGGGACAGGCAACAGCTGAAGCTTTCTTT.

Concerning this clonotype itself: A junction end diverges from the germline sequence, so it may reflect a read error. The chain recombines TRBV5-6 with TRBJ2-5; D might be TRBD1 (6 bases). This CDR3 has 12 residues. The germline V gene encodes CDR1 SGHDT and CDR2 YYEEEE. For the CDR3, the DNA is TGTGTCAGCAGCAGGACAGAAGAGACCCAGTACTTC. Translating gives CVSSRTEETQYF.

V usage is TRBV10-2 and J usage is TRBJ2-1, with D hard to call. Germline loops: CDR1 WSHSY, CDR2 SAAADI. The CDR3 loop spans 15 amino acids. Trimming took 0 bases from V and 1 from J, leaving 7 bases between them. CDR3 region: CASSESVTSYNEQFF. The CDR3 DNA reads TGCGCCAGCAGTGAGTCTGTCACGTCCTACAATGAGCAGTTCTTC.

A remark on this clonotype: Since a much larger clone is just one base distant, this may be a read error. This sequence joins TRBV28 and TRBJ1-5; the match to TRBD1 covers 8 bases. The CDR3 consists of 13 residues. The V gene's germline CDR1 is MDHEN and CDR2 SYDVKM. V lost 5 bases, J lost 8 bases, and 5 bases stayed unmatched. The CDR3 DNA sequence: TGTGCCAGCAGTCACACGACAGGGGAGCCCCAGCATTTT. Protein: CASSHTTGEPQHF.

This clonotype was detected only a few times. J is TRBJ1-1 and V is TRBV29-1, with TRBD1 matching over 8 bases. Germline V gives CDR1 SQVTM, CDR2 ANQGSEA. Losses at the gene ends were 3 bases for V and 1 base for J; bases not matched to a gene: 4. The CDR3 loop spans 14 amino acids. CDR3 nucleotide sequence: TGCAGCGTTGAGCTTCAGGGGGCGAACACTGAAGCTTTCTTT. This codes for CSVELQGANTEAFF.

The V gene is TRBV5-1, the J gene TRBJ2-1, with D possibly being TRBD2 (5 bases). This CDR3 comprises 13 residues. Germline V CDR1 and CDR2: SGHRS, YFSETQ. V lost 0 bases and J 7 bases, leaving 8 bases between the germline ends. CDR3 nucleotides: TGCGCCAGCAGCTTGGAAGCGGCTAATGAGCAGTTCTTC. Its protein is CASSLEAANEQFF.

In its sample, this clonotype was seen a few times. CDR3 sequence reads: CASTLRGAPQTGANVLTF. CDR3 sequence (DNA): TGTGCCAGCACCTTGAGGGGGGCCCCTCAGACTGGGGCCAACGTCCTGACTTTC. The V call is TRBV27, the J call TRBJ2-6; the D gene could be TRBD1 or TRBD2 (6 bases each). The germline gives CDR1 MNHEY, CDR2 SMNVEV (reference sequence). V was clipped by 7 bases and J by 2 bases, with 21 bases between them. This CDR3 contains 18 residues.

This clonotype occurred many times. V usage is TRBV29-1 and J usage is TRBJ2-4, with D perhaps matching TRBD1 (5 bases). The CDR3 covers 13 residues. Germline assignment: CDR1 SQVTM and CDR2 ANQGSEA. V shed 3 bases and J shed 6 bases, with 12 bases lying between them. The CDR3 DNA follows: TGCAGCGTTGACCGAGACAGTACAAACATTCAGTACTTC. Translation: CSVDRDSTNIQYF.

This clonotype occurred many times. This chain joins TRBV28 and TRBJ2-2; D perhaps matches TRBD1 (6 bases). CDR3 size: 16 residues. Germline CDR1 reads MDHEN; CDR2 reads SYDVKM. V was shortened by 5 bases and J by 5 bases, with 18 bases between the two germline ends. This chain's CDR3 is CASSLPDSLLTGELFF. The CDR3 nucleotides are TGTGCCAGCAGTCTCCCGGACAGTTTACTAACCGGGGAGCTGTTTTTT.

This CDR3 reads CSGARGLGNQPQHF. Here the CDR3 DNA reads TGCAGTGGGGCGAGGGGCTTAGGCAATCAGCCCCAGCATTTT. The V call is TRBV20-1, the J call TRBJ1-5; D may be TRBD1 (5 bases). The germline gives CDR1 DFQATT, CDR2 SNEGSKA (reference sequence). Trimming pared 7 bases from V and 2 bases from J, leaving 15 bases between. The CDR3 is made up of 14 amino acids.

The chain links TRBV20-1 to TRBJ2-3; 8 nucleotides match TRBD2. V was clipped by 5 bases and J by 1 base; unmatched bases: 5. This CDR3 region has 14 residues. Germline V gene data show CDR1 as DFQATT and CDR2 as SNEGSKA (reference sequence). CDR3 sequence: CSAFSGVGTDTQYF. CDR3 DNA: TGCAGTGCTTTTAGCGGGGTTGGCACAGATACGCAGTATTTT.

The rearrangement uses TRBV29-1 and TRBJ1-1; 8 nucleotides match TRBD1. V lost 4 bases and J lost 5; bases outside the gene matches: 9. CDR1 SQVTM and CDR2 ANQGSEA come from the germline V gene. The CDR3 sequence is 14 residues long. CDR3 amino acids: CSVARQGPGTEAFF. The CDR3 DNA reads TGCAGCGTTGCCCGACAGGGGCCGGGGACTGAAGCTTTCTTT.

Many counts were recorded for this clonotype. This chain uses TRBV5-1 with TRBJ1-1; maybe TRBD1 (5 bases). V lost 0 bases to trimming and J lost 4 bases, with 10 bases between them. Germline values: CDR1 SGHRS, CDR2 YFSETQ. CDR3 length: 14 amino acids. The DNA for the CDR3 is TGCGCCAGCAGCTTGGGGCGGGGGACCACTGAAGCTTTCTTT. Residues: CASSLGRGTTEAFF.